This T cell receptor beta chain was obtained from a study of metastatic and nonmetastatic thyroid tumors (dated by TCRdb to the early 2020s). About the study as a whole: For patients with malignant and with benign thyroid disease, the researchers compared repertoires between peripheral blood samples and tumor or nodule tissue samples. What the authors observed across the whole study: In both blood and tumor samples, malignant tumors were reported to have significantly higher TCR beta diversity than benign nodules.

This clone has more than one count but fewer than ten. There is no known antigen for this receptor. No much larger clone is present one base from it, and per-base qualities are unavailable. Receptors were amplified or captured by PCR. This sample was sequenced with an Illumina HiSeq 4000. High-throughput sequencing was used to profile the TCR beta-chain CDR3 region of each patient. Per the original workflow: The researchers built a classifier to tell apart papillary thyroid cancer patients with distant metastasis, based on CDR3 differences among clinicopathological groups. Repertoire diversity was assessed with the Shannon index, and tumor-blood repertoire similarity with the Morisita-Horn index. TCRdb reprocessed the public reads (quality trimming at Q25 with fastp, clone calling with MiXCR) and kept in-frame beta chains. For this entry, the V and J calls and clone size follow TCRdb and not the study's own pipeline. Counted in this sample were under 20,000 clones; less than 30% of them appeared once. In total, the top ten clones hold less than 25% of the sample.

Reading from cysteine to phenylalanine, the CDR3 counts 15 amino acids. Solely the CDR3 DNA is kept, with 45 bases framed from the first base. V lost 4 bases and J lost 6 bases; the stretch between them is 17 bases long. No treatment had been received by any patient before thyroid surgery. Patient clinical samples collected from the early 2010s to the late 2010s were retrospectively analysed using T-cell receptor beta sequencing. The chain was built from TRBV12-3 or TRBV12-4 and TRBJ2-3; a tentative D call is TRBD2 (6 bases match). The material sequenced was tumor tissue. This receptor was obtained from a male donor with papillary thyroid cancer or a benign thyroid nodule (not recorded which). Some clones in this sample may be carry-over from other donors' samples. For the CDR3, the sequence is CASSSTGTGRDTQYF. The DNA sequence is TGTGCCAGCAGTTCGACCGGGACTGGGCGCGATACGCAGTATTTT.